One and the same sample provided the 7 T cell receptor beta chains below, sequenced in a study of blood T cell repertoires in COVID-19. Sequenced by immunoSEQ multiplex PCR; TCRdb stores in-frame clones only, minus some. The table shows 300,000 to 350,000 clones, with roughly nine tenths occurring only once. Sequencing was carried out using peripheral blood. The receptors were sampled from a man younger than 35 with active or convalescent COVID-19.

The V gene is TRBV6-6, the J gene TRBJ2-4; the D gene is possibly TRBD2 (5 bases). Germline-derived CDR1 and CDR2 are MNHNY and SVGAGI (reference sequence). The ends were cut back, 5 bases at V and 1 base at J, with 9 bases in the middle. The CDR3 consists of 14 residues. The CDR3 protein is CASSHSGAKNIQYF. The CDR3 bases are TGTGCCAGCAGTCATTCGGGGGCCAAAAACATTCAGTACTTC.

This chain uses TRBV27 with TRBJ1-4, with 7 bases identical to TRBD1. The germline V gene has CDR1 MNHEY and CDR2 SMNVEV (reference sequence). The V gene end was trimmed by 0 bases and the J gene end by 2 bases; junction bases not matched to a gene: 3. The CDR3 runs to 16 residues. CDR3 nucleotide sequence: TGTGCCAGCAGTTTATCCCTGACAGGGACTAATGAAAAACTGTTTTTT. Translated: CASSLSLTGTNEKLFF.

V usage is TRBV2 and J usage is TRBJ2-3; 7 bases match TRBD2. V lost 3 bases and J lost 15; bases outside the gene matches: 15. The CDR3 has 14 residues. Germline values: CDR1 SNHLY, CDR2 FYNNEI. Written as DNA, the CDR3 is TGTGCCAGCAGTGAGGAGCGGAGAGCGGGACTCTCTTATTTT. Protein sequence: CASSEERRAGLSYF.

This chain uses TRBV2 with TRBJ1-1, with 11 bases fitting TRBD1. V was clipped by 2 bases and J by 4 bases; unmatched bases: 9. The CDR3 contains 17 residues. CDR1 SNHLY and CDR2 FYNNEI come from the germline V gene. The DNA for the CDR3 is TGTGCCAGCAGTGAATTGGGGCGGACAGGGGGCCCCACTGAAGCTTTCTTT. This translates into CASSELGRTGGPTEAFF.

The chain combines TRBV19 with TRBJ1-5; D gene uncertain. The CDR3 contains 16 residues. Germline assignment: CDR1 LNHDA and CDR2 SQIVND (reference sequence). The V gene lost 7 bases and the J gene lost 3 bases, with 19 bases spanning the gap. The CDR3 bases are TGTGCCAGTACTCGGGAAGGGTTGAGGACCAATCAGCCCCAGCATTTT. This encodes CASTREGLRTNQPQHF. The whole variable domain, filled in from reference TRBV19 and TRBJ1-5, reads DGGITQSPKYLFRKEGQNVTLSCEQNLNHDAMYWYRQDPGQGLRLIYYSQIVNDFQKGDIAEGYSVSREKKESFPLTVTSAQKNPTAFYLCASTREGLRTNQPQHFGDGTRLSIL.

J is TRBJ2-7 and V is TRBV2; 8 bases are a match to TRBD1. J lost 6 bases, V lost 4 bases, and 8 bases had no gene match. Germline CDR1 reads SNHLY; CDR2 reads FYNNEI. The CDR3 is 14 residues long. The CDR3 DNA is TGTGCCAGCAGTGTCCTGGACAGGGTACGCGAGCAGTACTTC. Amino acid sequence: CASSVLDRVREQYF.

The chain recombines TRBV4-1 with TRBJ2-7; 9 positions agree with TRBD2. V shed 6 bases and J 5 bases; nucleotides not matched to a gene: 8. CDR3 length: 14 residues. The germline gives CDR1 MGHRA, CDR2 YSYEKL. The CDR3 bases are TGCGCCAGCAGAACGCGGGAGGGTCTGAACGAGCAGTACTTC. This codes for CASRTREGLNEQYF.